A selection of T cell receptor beta chains follows, all from one sample in a study of shared clonotypes between healthy human individuals. Method: immunoSEQ multiplex PCR; TCRdb's copy keeps in-frame clones and lacks some. The table lists approximately 1.9 million clones, about 94% of them singletons. Sequenced sample: naive CD8+ T cells from PBMCs. The receptor source for this set is a man younger than 30 in good health. Some clones in this sample may be carry-over from other donors' samples. Each CDR3 is given with its conserved first and last residue. Each record gives: clone size, V gene, CDR3 protein. Only some rows state a clone size, as once, few, many or a class for expanded clones.

- TRBV28 CASSVGLAGGTYEQYF
- TRBV7-9 CASSSVWGTDTQYF
- TRBV7-6 CASSSQGLKDTQYF
- TRBV27 CASRDHNEQFF
- TRBV2 CASYRTSGYEQYF
- TRBV4-3 CASSNRDRGPIGYGYTF
once TRBV11-2 CASSLLMQNTEAFF
- TRBV5-6 CASSLVGGSTDTQYF
- TRBV9 CASSGKTGDHIEQFF
few TRBV27 CASSLTSGAYEQYF
- TRBV7-9 CASSPRVLRSTGELFF
few TRBV20-1 CSAREYEQYF
- TRBV7-9 CASSSSTSGRLNNEQFF
- TRBV7-9 CASSSRTAEAGDTQYF
once TRBV11-2 CASSHPGLAGGPEQYF
- TRBV5-5 CASSSGELVKETQYF
- TRBV6-1 CASSSNDYEQYF
- TRBV28 CASSSGPLFEQYF
- TRBV29-1 CSVDIGTGVFGYTF
- TRBV9 CASSASGRAWNEQFF
- TRBV13 CASSFGFQETQYF
- TRBV6-1 CASSEWVRGLADTQYF
- TRBV7-9 CASSHWTGGGREKLFF
- TRBV7-9 CASSSPGSQRDEQFF